This entry lists 18 T cell receptor beta chains sequenced from one sample in a study of T cells expressing NK-cell markers. One entry per CDR3 protein, without DNA, is what TCRdb gives after re-calling the 5' RACE reads. The specimen's table records some 600,000 distinct CDR3 sequences. Input material: blood T cells: a sorted CD56 or NKG2C T cell subset, CD4+ or CD8+ T cells, or bulk PBMC T cells (not recorded which). The source is a young man in good health.

This chain connects TRBV6-4 to TRBJ2-2. This CDR3 has 12 amino acids. Germline CDR1 is MRHNA and CDR2 is SNTAGT. This CDR3 is CASGSNTGELFF.

This rearrangement joins TRBV20-1 to TRBJ2-1; the TCRdb call, TRBD1, lacks DNA for checking. The CDR3 has 15 amino acids. Germline V gene data show CDR1 as DFQATT and CDR2 as SNEGSKA (reference sequence). CDR3 region: CSARTGQGAYNEQFF.

The gene calls are TRBV7-9 and TRBJ2-1. The germline V gene has CDR1 SEHNR and CDR2 FQNEAQ (reference sequence). This CDR3 has 17 residues. The CDR3 region is CASSPFLMAEHHNEQFF. The variable domain in full, completed from reference TRBV7-9 and TRBJ2-1, reads DTGVSQNPRHKITKRGQNVTFRCDPISEHNRLYWYRQTLGQGPEFLTYFQNEAQLEKSRLLSDRFSAERPKGSFSTLEIQRTEQGDSAMYLCASSPFLMAEHHNEQFFGPGTRLTVL.

The gene calls are TRBV30 and TRBJ2-1; TCRdb lists TRBD2, though no DNA is available to test this call. Per germline, CDR1 GTSNPN and CDR2 SVGIG (reference sequence). The CDR3 has 16 amino acids. The CDR3 sequence is CAWSVRTSLQENEQFF.

The chain recombines TRBV29-1 with TRBJ2-3; TCRdb reports TRBD1, a call that lacks DNA to check it against. Germline CDR1 SQVTM, CDR2 ANQGSEA. The CDR3 is 14 residues long. CDR3: CSADHAGITDTQYF.

The V and J genes are TRBV7-9 and TRBJ2-3; checking the TCRdb D call of TRBD1 is not possible without DNA. Germline lookup yields CDR1 SEHNR and CDR2 FQNEAQ (reference sequence). The CDR3 contains 15 residues. The CDR3 region is CASSRGQGRADTQYF. The variable domain in full, completed from reference TRBV7-9 and TRBJ2-3, reads DTGVSQNPRHKITKRGQNVTFRCDPISEHNRLYWYRQTLGQGPEFLTYFQNEAQLEKSRLLSDRFSAERPKGSFSTLEIQRTEQGDSAMYLCASSRGQGRADTQYFGPGTRLTVL.

This chain uses TRBV29-1 with TRBJ2-7; the TCRdb D gene call, TRBD2, has no DNA to confirm it. The CDR3 has 16 amino acids. Germline-derived CDR1 and CDR2 are SQVTM and ANQGSEA. CDR3 sequence: CSVATRDSGGIYEQYF.

This chain uses TRBV3-1 with TRBJ2-4. The CDR3 loop spans 15 amino acids. CDR1 is LGHDT, CDR2 YNNKEL, per germline (reference sequence). The CDR3 loop reads CASSQDPGAKNIQYF.

V is TRBV5-5 and J is TRBJ2-3; there is no DNA to check the TCRdb D call of TRBD2. CDR1 is SGHKS, CDR2 YYEKEE, per germline (reference sequence). This CDR3 has 14 amino acids. CDR3 sequence: CASSLVGESDTQYF.

V usage is TRBV29-1 and J usage is TRBJ2-5; TCRdb gives TRBD2 as the D gene, but with no DNA this cannot be confirmed. The CDR3 runs to 14 residues. Germline assignment: CDR1 SQVTM and CDR2 ANQGSEA. The CDR3 spells CSAPLAGTQETQYF.

This chain uses TRBV20-1 with TRBJ2-5; as DNA is missing, the TRBD2 call by TCRdb cannot be tested. Germline CDR1 and CDR2: DFQATT and SNEGSKA (reference sequence). The CDR3 extends over 16 amino acids. The CDR3 sequence is CSASGTSGAGAETQYF.

This chain joins TRBV5-1 and TRBJ1-1; TCRdb proposes TRBD1, but this gene call is untestable without DNA. Germline values: CDR1 SGHRS, CDR2 YFSETQ. There are 15 residues in the CDR3. CDR3 residues: CASSPLQRMNTEAFF.

The chain uses TRBV5-6 and TRBJ2-2; no DNA is available, so the TRBD1 call from TCRdb remains unchecked. Germline-derived CDR1 and CDR2 are SGHDT and YYEEEE. CDR3 size: 16 residues. The CDR3 reads CASSATDRGNTGELFF.

CDR3 residues: CSARDPSGARSYNEQFF. The rearrangement links TRBV20-1 to TRBJ2-1; TCRdb selects TRBD2, and the lack of DNA leaves this call unchecked. Looked up from germline, CDR1 is DFQATT and CDR2 is SNEGSKA (reference sequence). The CDR3 is 17 residues long.

The chain combines TRBV5-1 with TRBJ2-1. CDR1 is SGHRS and CDR2 is YFSETQ in the germline V gene. This CDR3 comprises 14 residues. CDR3 in amino acids: CASGLTTGNNEQFF.

The chain has TRBV15 and TRBJ1-1; TCRdb picks TRBD1, but there is no DNA to check that call. This CDR3 comprises 14 residues. Germline V CDR1 and CDR2: LNHNV, YYDKDF (reference sequence). The CDR3 is CATSRAGGNTEAFF.

The genes are TRBV5-1 and TRBJ2-1; TCRdb's D call of TRBD2 is untestable without DNA. Germline V CDR1 and CDR2: SGHRS, YFSETQ. The CDR3 length is 16 residues. CDR3 protein: CASSLLRREGNNEQFF. The full variable domain, rest sourced from reference TRBV5-1 and TRBJ2-1, is KAGVTQTPRYLIKTRGQQVTLSCSPISGHRSVSWYQQTPGQGLQFLFEYFSETQRNKGNFPGRFSGRQFSNSRSEMNVSTLELGDSALYLCASSLLRREGNNEQFFGPGTRLTVL.

V and J are TRBV12-3 or TRBV12-4 and TRBJ2-3; no DNA is available, so the TRBD1 call from TCRdb remains unchecked. The CDR3 runs 15 residues. CDR3 sequence: CASSNARRTTDTQYF.